This passage covers 26 T cell receptor beta chains from one sample sequenced in a study of T-cell reconstitution after alpha-beta-depleted transplantation in children. A library of TCRbeta sequences, prepared with unique molecular identifiers, was generated. TCRdb re-called the PCR reads with MiXCR, one entry per CDR3 protein. The profile covers about 980,000 distinct CDR3 sequences, with about 31% appearing a single time and roughly 27% taken by the ten largest. This sample comprised PBMCs, mostly from graft donor cells, obtained 360 days after TCRalphabeta/CD19-depleted stem cell transplant. The receptors shown here come from a boy younger than two who had a stem cell transplant for SCID, so the T cells may come from the graft donor.

There are a few counts of this clonotype. In DNA, the CDR3 is TGCAGTGCTAGAGTACAGGGGACATTCCTGAATGAGCAGTTCTTC. Its translation is CSARVQGTFLNEQFF. The rearrangement links TRBV20-1 to TRBJ2-1; 7 bases agree with TRBD1. J gave up 7 bases and V 1 base, and 10 bases lay outside the gene matches. Germline V CDR1 and CDR2: DFQATT, SNEGSKA (reference sequence). The CDR3 covers 15 residues.

The table lists this clonotype with a few counts. V and J are TRBV4-1 and TRBJ2-5; 7 bases are shared with TRBD1. CDR3 length: 15 residues. V dropped 1 base and J dropped 4; count of bases not matched to a gene: 6. Per the germline V gene, CDR1 is MGHRA and CDR2 is YSYEKL. CDR3 DNA sequence: TGCGCCAGCAGCCAAGGGACAGGCGGAGTAGAGACCCAGTACTTC. Its translation: CASSQGTGGVETQYF.

This clonotype was seen a few times. V gene TRBV18 combines with J gene TRBJ2-2, with D uncertain. V was pared by 1 base and J by 9 bases, with 6 bases between. Germline CDR1 KGHSH, CDR2 LQKENI. This CDR3 has 12 residues. CDR3 sequence: CASSPLVRELFF. CDR3 in DNA: TGTGCCAGCTCACCACTGGTCCGGGAGCTGTTTTTT.

This clonotype was observed at least ten times. The J gene is TRBJ2-2, the V gene TRBV5-1; 9 nucleotides match TRBD2. Trimming took 6 bases from V and 0 from J; bases not matched to a gene: 9. This CDR3 has 17 residues. Germline values: CDR1 SGHRS, CDR2 YFSETQ. The CDR3 here is CASTTQAGGANTGELFF. The CDR3 DNA reads as TGCGCCAGCACTACCCAAGCGGGGGGCGCGAACACCGGGGAGCTGTTTTTT.

The rearrangement uses TRBV25-1 and TRBJ1-1, with TRBD1 matching over 9 bases. Looked up from germline, CDR1 is MGHDK and CDR2 is SYGVNS. CDR3 length: 13 residues. The V gene end was trimmed by 7 bases and the J gene end by 10 bases; junction bases not matched to a gene: 10. The CDR3 region is CASTPGTGIGAFF. The DNA of the CDR3 is TGTGCCAGCACGCCCGGGACAGGGATAGGAGCTTTCTTT.

The rearrangement uses TRBV28 and TRBJ2-7; D is possibly TRBD2 (7 bases). CDR3 length: 18 amino acids. V lost 7 bases and J lost 3, with 28 bases in between. Germline loops: CDR1 MDHEN, CDR2 SYDVKM. Written as DNA, the CDR3 is TGTGCCAGCACCACCCCGAGGGAGGGACAAGTACATAACTACGAGCAGTACTTC. This translates into CASTTPREGQVHNYEQYF.

The J gene is TRBJ2-5, the V gene TRBV3-1; possibly TRBD2 for D (6 bases). The CDR3 contains 15 residues. Germline V gene lookup returns CDR1 LGHDT and CDR2 YNNKEL (reference sequence). V lost 5 bases, J lost 3 bases, and 16 bases lay in between. This CDR3 reads CASSKLGGKKETQYF. The CDR3 nucleotides read TGTGCCAGCAGCAAGCTGGGCGGGAAAAAAGAGACCCAGTACTTC.

This clonotype came up a few times. The chain is built from TRBV6-2 or TRBV6-3 and TRBJ1-2; D ambiguous. The CDR3 runs to 13 residues. Per germline, CDR1 MNHEY and CDR2 SVGEGT. V lost 3 bases and J lost 1, with 6 bases in between. The CDR3 DNA reads as TGTGCCAGCAGTTATCGGAGTAACTATGGCTACACCTTC. Translation gives CASSYRSNYGYTF.

This clonotype has a handful of counts. V and J are TRBV5-1 and TRBJ2-1; TRBD2 matches 12 bases. The V gene's germline CDR1 is SGHRS and CDR2 YFSETQ. V shed 4 bases and J 0 bases; nucleotides not matched to a gene: 5. The CDR3 is 17 amino acids. The CDR3 sequence: CASSLGLAGTSYNEQFF. CDR3 DNA sequence: TGCGCCAGCAGCCTCGGACTAGCGGGGACCTCCTACAATGAGCAGTTCTTC.

In its sample, this clonotype was seen many times. The chain recombines TRBV7-3 with TRBJ2-1, with D perhaps matching TRBD1 or TRBD2 (5 bases each). Trimming shortened V by 5 bases and J by 5 bases, and 10 bases separated the two germline ends. In germline, CDR1 is SGHTA, CDR2 FQGTGA. This CDR3 is 13 amino acids long. In DNA, the CDR3 is TGTGCCAGCAGCGACGGGGCCCACAATGAGCAGTTCTTC. Protein sequence: CASSDGAHNEQFF.

This clonotype was detected only a few times. This chain joins TRBV7-3 and TRBJ2-2; 7 bases are a match to TRBD1. The trim removed 4 bases at V and 6 bases at J, leaving 5 bases unmatched. Germline CDR1 and CDR2: SGHTA and FQGTGA. This CDR3 is 14 amino acids long. CDR3 region: CASSSHGQAGELFF. In nucleotides, the CDR3 is TGTGCCAGCAGCTCACACGGACAGGCCGGGGAGCTGTTTTTT.

Worth noting for this clonotype: No conserved phenylalanine or tryptophan is present at the end of the CDR3, so a read error is the likely explanation. This chain uses TRBV27 with TRBJ2-1; possible D gene TRBD2, 5 bases. In germline, CDR1 is MNHEY, CDR2 SMNVEV (reference sequence). V gave up 4 bases and J gave up 6 bases, with 28 bases separating them. The CDR3 is made up of 19 amino acids. CDR3 protein: CASSSLLRVRGQVANEQFY. CDR3 nucleotide sequence: TGTGCCAGCAGTTCCCTCTTAAGGGTGAGAGGGCAAGTGGCCAATGAGCAGTTCTAC.

A few counts support this clonotype. The rearrangement uses TRBV30 and TRBJ2-2; 10 nucleotides align to TRBD1. With 3 bases clipped from V and 7 bases from J, the junction kept 2 bases outside the gene matches. There are 13 residues in the CDR3. Per germline, CDR1 GTSNPN and CDR2 SVGIG (reference sequence). DNA of the CDR3: TGTGCCTGGAGGGACAGGGGGATCGGGGAGCTGTTTTTT. Translation: CAWRDRGIGELFF.

This clonotype has only a few counts. The chain links TRBV24-1 to TRBJ2-7; TRBD2 matches at 11 bases. In germline, CDR1 is KGHDR, CDR2 SFDVKD. The CDR3 totals 15 residues. The ends lost 2 bases at V and 6 bases at J; junction bases unmatched: 5. The CDR3, as DNA: TGTGCCACCAGTGATTCAACCGGGACTAGCGGCGAGCAGTACTTC. This gives the protein CATSDSTGTSGEQYF.

The chain uses TRBV27 and TRBJ1-6; maybe TRBD1 (6 bases). There are 15 residues in the CDR3. Trimming took 5 bases from V and 8 from J, leaving 16 bases between them. Germline values: CDR1 MNHEY, CDR2 SMNVEV (reference sequence). In nucleotides, the CDR3 is TGTGCCAGCAGTCGAGACAGGTCGTCCGATTCACCCCTCCACTTT. It translates to CASSRDRSSDSPLHF.

The CDR3 DNA reads as TGTGCCAGCAGTGCGATGAGCTCCTACAATGAGCAGTTCTTC. Protein sequence: CASSAMSSYNEQFF. The chain recombines TRBV2 with TRBJ2-1; the D is unclear. The V end lost 4 bases, the J end lost 0 bases, and 7 bases lay between the germline ends. CDR3 length: 14 amino acids. Germline values: CDR1 SNHLY, CDR2 FYNNEI.

The genes are TRBV7-7 and TRBJ2-4; D unresolved. V was pared by 4 bases and J by 7 bases, with 11 bases between. CDR1 is SSHAT and CDR2 is FNYEAQ in the germline V gene (reference sequence). The CDR3 extends over 13 amino acids. CDR3 amino acids: CASSSGPGNIQYF. The CDR3 bases are TGTGCCAGCAGCTCGGGCCCCGGGAACATTCAGTACTTC.

This clonotype was observed at least ten times. The chain couples TRBV6-2 or TRBV6-3 to TRBJ2-7, with TRBD1 matching 8 bases. The CDR3 extends over 15 amino acids. The J segment lost 2 bases and the V segment lost 6 bases, leaving 9 bases of the junction unmatched. Per the germline V gene, CDR1 is MNHEY and CDR2 is SVGEGT. In DNA, the CDR3 is TGTGCCAGCAGAGGAGCTCGGACAGGGACCTACGAGCAGTACTTC. This encodes CASRGARTGTYEQYF.

This clonotype showed up just a few times. The V call is TRBV7-9, the J call TRBJ1-1; D may be TRBD1 (5 bases). This CDR3 comprises 14 residues. The V gene's germline CDR1 is SEHNR and CDR2 FQNEAQ (reference sequence). V gave up 5 bases and J gave up 0 bases, with 10 bases separating them. CDR3 sequence (DNA): TGTGCCAGCAGCGTCTTACAGGTGAACACTGAAGCTTTCTTT. As protein: CASSVLQVNTEAFF.

The CDR3 protein is CASSYHPMAGVDTQYF. DNA of the CDR3: TGTGCCAGCAGTTATCATCCGATGGCGGGTGTGGATACGCAGTATTTT. The genes are TRBV6-5 and TRBJ2-3; a possible D gene is TRBD2 (5 bases). This CDR3 is built from 16 residues. V lost 3 bases and J 6 bases, leaving 19 bases between the germline ends. CDR1 and CDR2 (germline): MNHEY, SVGAGI.

The J gene is TRBJ1-6, the V gene TRBV27; D not resolved. Germline CDR1 is MNHEY and CDR2 is SMNVEV (reference sequence). Trimming pared 6 bases from V and 7 bases from J, leaving 10 bases between. CDR3 length equals 13 residues. In nucleotides, the CDR3 is TGTGCCAGCAGCCCGTCGAGGAATTCACCCCTCCACTTT. Amino acid sequence: CASSPSRNSPLHF.

The chain combines TRBV4-1 with TRBJ2-1, with D perhaps matching TRBD2 (6 bases). Looked up from germline, CDR1 is MGHRA and CDR2 is YSYEKL. The V gene lost 1 base and the J gene lost 3 bases, with 13 bases spanning the gap. This CDR3 spans 16 amino acids. This CDR3 is CASSQGRLGVYNEQFF. DNA for the CDR3: TGCGCCAGCAGCCAAGGGCGACTAGGGGTCTACAATGAGCAGTTCTTC.

This chain links TRBV7-2 with TRBJ2-7, with D unresolved. The CDR3 runs 14 residues. V shed 2 bases and J shed 3 bases, with 11 bases lying between them. CDR1 is SGHTA, CDR2 FQGNSA, per germline. The CDR3 region is CASSLIASFYEQYF. CDR3 nucleotides: TGTGCCAGCAGCTTAATCGCGTCATTCTACGAGCAGTACTTC.

This clonotype was observed a handful of times. The V call is TRBV9, the J call TRBJ2-3, with TRBD1 matching 7 bases. Germline values: CDR1 SGDLS, CDR2 YYNGEE. The CDR3 has 15 residues. Germline trimming cut 2 bases from V and 2 bases from J; bases unmatched to any gene: 5. The CDR3: CASSVNRGFTDTQYF. The CDR3 DNA sequence: TGTGCCAGCAGCGTCAACAGGGGCTTCACAGATACGCAGTATTTT.

The chain couples TRBV21-1 to TRBJ1-5; the table assigns TRBD1, which was not confirmed against the DNA. TRBV21-1 is labeled a pseudogene. This CDR3 region has 17 residues. The CDR3, as DNA: TGTGCCAGCAGCAATATAGGGGGGCCCCAAGGGAATCAGCCCCAGCATTTT. As protein: CASSNIGGPQGNQPQHF.

The chain carries TRBV5-6 and TRBJ2-5; D is unresolved. CDR1 is SGHDT, CDR2 YYEEEE, per germline. CDR3 length: 13 amino acids. Trimming pared 1 base from V and 5 bases from J, leaving 9 bases between. The CDR3 coding sequence is TGTGCCAGCAGCTTGTTGCCGCAGGAGACCCAGTACTTC. This translates into CASSLLPQETQYF.